This is a list of T cell receptor beta chains from one sample in a study of shared clonotypes between healthy human individuals. Assay: immunoSEQ multiplex PCR; the TCRdb copy retains only in-frame clones and omits some. The top ten hold roughly 1.5% of the sample, which has 950,000 to 1,300,000 clones, about 75% seen once. The sample was memory CD4+ T cells sorted from blood. Receptors were obtained from a man between 18 and 29 years old in good health. The CDR3 runs from the conserved cysteine through the conserved F or W. The D gene is left open where the match is weak. Rows give clone size only sometimes, using once, few, many, or a class for an expanded clone.

.	TRBJ2-2	.	TRBV30	CACPGPAGELFF	TGTGCCTGCCCGGGGCCCGCCGGGGAGCTGTTTTTT
.	TRBJ2-1	.	TRBV10-2	CASSAGLYNEQFF	TGCGCCAGCAGTGCTGGACTCTACAATGAGCAGTTCTTC
.	TRBJ1-1	once	TRBV7-2	CASSLMTYGGAFF	TGTGCCAGCAGCTTAATGACTTACGGTGGAGCTTTCTTT
TRBD1	TRBJ1-1	.	TRBV5-4	CASSVDRGNMNTEAFF	TGTGCCAGCAGCGTCGACAGGGGCAACATGAACACTGAAGCTTTCTTT
TRBD1	TRBJ1-2	.	TRBV19	CASSMRGQGDYGYTF	TGTGCCAGTAGTATGCGGGGACAGGGTGACTATGGCTACACCTTC
TRBD1	TRBJ1-2	.	TRBV6-1	CASSEGRGQALYGYTF	TGTGCCAGCAGTGAGGGCCGAGGACAGGCCCTCTATGGCTACACCTTC
.	TRBJ1-6	.	TRBV5-1	CASSLPGDGRSPLHF	TGCGCCAGCAGCTTGCCGGGGGACGGGCGCTCACCCCTCCACTTT
TRBD2	TRBJ2-3	.	TRBV2	CARGVAGAGDTQYF	TGTGCCAGGGGAGTAGCGGGAGCGGGAGATACGCAGTATTTT
TRBD1	TRBJ2-7	.	TRBV10-1	CASSDEQGVSEQYF	TGCGCCAGCAGTGACGAACAGGGGGTTTCCGAGCAGTACTTC
.	TRBJ1-6	few	TRBV20-1	CTVKRDTLHF	TGCACCGTTAAAAGGGACACCCTCCACTTT
.	TRBJ1-4	.	TRBV9	CASAKGDITTNEKLFF	TGTGCCAGCGCCAAGGGGGACATAACAACTAATGAAAAACTGTTTTTT
.	TRBJ2-3	.	TRBV6-8	CASSGRRPTDTQYF	TGTGCCAGCAGTGGAAGGCGTCCCACAGATACGCAGTATTTT
.	TRBJ2-2	.	TRBV27	CASSLKYPMGGELFF	TGTGCCAGCAGTTTAAAGTATCCCATGGGCGGGGAGCTGTTTTTT
.	TRBJ1-6	.	TRBV7-9	CASSYRGNSPLHF	TGTGCCAGCAGCTACCGGGGGAATTCACCCCTCCACTTT
.	TRBJ1-1	.	TRBV10-3	CAIMKGPPNTEAFF	TGTGCCATCATGAAGGGGCCTCCGAACACTGAAGCTTTCTTT
TRBD1	TRBJ1-4	.	TRBV5-4	CASSLAGQGAVREKLFF	TGTGCCAGCAGCTTGGCCGGGCAGGGGGCAGTTCGGGAAAAACTGTTTTTT
.	TRBJ1-3	once	TRBV11-2	CASSPPSVVSGNTIYF	TGTGCCAGCAGCCCCCCGTCGGTGGTGTCTGGAAACACCATATATTTT
.	TRBJ2-7	.	TRBV7-6	CASSSLGVQYF	TGTGCCAGCAGCTCCTTAGGGGTGCAGTACTTC
.	TRBJ1-5	.	TRBV11-2	CASSQGGAASNQPQHF	TGTGCCAGCAGCCAGGGTGGGGCGGCTAGCAATCAGCCCCAGCATTTT
.	TRBJ2-3	.	TRBV18	CASSPLRGTDTQYF	TGTGCCAGCTCACCACTCAGGGGCACAGATACGCAGTATTTT
.	TRBJ1-1	few	TRBV6-5	CASSPGGPVNTEAFF	TGTGCCAGCAGTCCCGGGGGGCCCGTGAACACTGAAGCTTTCTTT
.	TRBJ2-3	.	TRBV6-1	CASSAVGTSTDTQYF	TGTGCCAGCAGCGCGGTAGGAACTAGCACAGATACGCAGTATTTT
TRBD1	TRBJ2-3	.	TRBV4-1	CASSQLGTGTPDTQYF	TGCGCCAGCAGCCAGTTGGGGACAGGGACTCCAGATACGCAGTATTTT
.	TRBJ2-2	.	TRBV19	CASRSLTNTGELFF	TGTGCCAGTAGAAGCCTAACCAACACCGGGGAGCTGTTTTTT
TRBD2	TRBJ2-3	.	TRBV7-6	CASGDSGEGNPTQYF	TGTGCCAGCGGAGATAGCGGGGAAGGCAACCCAACGCAGTATTTT
.	TRBJ1-3	.	TRBV18	CASSPLRGPGNTIYF	TGTGCCAGCTCACCACTTCGCGGGCCGGGAAACACCATATATTTT
TRBD1	TRBJ2-7	.	TRBV7-2	CASSPGTGVHEQYF	TGTGCCAGCAGCCCCGGGACAGGGGTCCACGAGCAGTACTTC
TRBD1	TRBJ1-2	.	TRBV29-1	CSVYPGQVMDGYTF	TGCAGCGTTTATCCGGGACAGGTGATGGATGGCTACACCTTC
TRBD1	TRBJ1-1	.	TRBV30	CAWSRGQGWTEAFF	TGTGCCTGGAGTAGGGGACAGGGGTGGACTGAAGCTTTCTTT
.	TRBJ2-6	.	TRBV7-2	CASSLIGSSGANVLTF	TGTGCCAGCAGCTTAATAGGTTCCTCTGGGGCCAACGTCCTGACTTTC
.	TRBJ1-5	.	TRBV19	CASSSTRAEAGQPQHF	TGTGCCAGTAGTAGCACCCGGGCCGAGGCGGGTCAGCCCCAGCATTTT
TRBD1	TRBJ2-6	.	TRBV29-1	CSVGQGYSGANVLTF	TGCAGCGTTGGACAGGGCTATTCTGGGGCCAACGTCCTGACTTTC
.	TRBJ2-1	once	TRBV6-1	CALWAGHNEQFF	TGTGCCCTCTGGGCAGGTCACAATGAGCAGTTCTTC
TRBD1	TRBJ2-5	.	TRBV2	CASSGDRGHETQYF	TGTGCCAGCAGTGGTGACAGGGGGCACGAGACCCAGTACTTC
TRBD1	TRBJ2-7	few	TRBV2	CASGGTGVYEQYF	TGTGCCAGCGGAGGGACAGGAGTCTACGAGCAGTACTTC
TRBD2	TRBJ2-1	.	TRBV11-2	CASSTLAGSNEQFF	TGTGCCAGCAGCACTCTAGCGGGAAGCAATGAGCAGTTCTTC
.	TRBJ1-3	.	TRBV10-3	CAISRPGTAGTIYF	TGTGCCATCAGTCGTCCAGGGACCGCCGGCACCATATATTTT
TRBD2	TRBJ2-1	.	TRBV30	CAWSLSGTKGGEQFF	TGTGCCTGGTCACTTAGCGGGACTAAAGGCGGTGAGCAGTTCTTC
.	TRBJ1-2	.	TRBV7-2	CASSSRGTTNYGYTF	TGTGCCAGCAGCTCTAGGGGGACTACTAACTATGGCTACACCTTC
.	TRBJ2-3	.	TRBV7-9	CASSFVGGEGGTQYF	TGTGCCAGCAGCTTTGTTGGCGGGGAAGGAGGTACGCAGTATTTT
.	TRBJ1-2	once	TRBV7-9	CASSLDFWDVGGGYTF	TGTGCCAGCAGCTTAGATTTTTGGGATGTCGGCGGAGGCTACACCTTC